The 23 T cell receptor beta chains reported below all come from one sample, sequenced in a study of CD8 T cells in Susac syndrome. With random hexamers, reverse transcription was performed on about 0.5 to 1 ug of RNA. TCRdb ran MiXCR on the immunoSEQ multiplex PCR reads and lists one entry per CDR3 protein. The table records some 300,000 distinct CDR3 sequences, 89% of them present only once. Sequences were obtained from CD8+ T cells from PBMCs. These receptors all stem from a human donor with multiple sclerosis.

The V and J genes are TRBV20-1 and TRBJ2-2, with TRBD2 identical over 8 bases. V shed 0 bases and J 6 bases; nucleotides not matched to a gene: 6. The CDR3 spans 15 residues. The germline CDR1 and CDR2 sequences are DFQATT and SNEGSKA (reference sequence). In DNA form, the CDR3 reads TGCAGTGCTAGAGATCTGTCACTAGCGGCCGGGGAGCTGTTTTTT. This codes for CSARDLSLAAGELFF.

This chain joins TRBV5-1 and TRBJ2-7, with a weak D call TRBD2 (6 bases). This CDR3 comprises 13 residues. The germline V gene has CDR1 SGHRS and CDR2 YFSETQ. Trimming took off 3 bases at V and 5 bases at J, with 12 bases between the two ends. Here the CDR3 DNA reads TGCGCCAGCAGCTCGTCGGAGGGGAACGAGCAGTACTTC. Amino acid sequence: CASSSSEGNEQYF.

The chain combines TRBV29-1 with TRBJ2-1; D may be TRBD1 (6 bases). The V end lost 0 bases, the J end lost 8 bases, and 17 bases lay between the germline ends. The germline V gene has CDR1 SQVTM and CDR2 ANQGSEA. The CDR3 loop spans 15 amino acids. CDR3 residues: CSVEESQGFADEQFF. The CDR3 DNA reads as TGCAGCGTTGAAGAATCTCAGGGGTTCGCAGATGAGCAGTTCTTC.

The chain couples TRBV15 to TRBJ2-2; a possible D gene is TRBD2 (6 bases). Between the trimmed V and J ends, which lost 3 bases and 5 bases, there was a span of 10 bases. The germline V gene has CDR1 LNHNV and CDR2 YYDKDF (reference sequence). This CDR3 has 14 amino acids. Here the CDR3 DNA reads TGTGCCACCAGCAGCGATCTAGCGACCGGGGAGCTGTTTTTT. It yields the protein CATSSDLATGELFF. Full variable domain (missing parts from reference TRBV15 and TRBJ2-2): DAMVIQNPRYQVTQFGKPVTLSCSQTLNHNVMYWYQQKSSQAPKLLFHYYDKDFNNEADTPDNFQSRRPNTSFCFLDIRSPGLGDTAMYLCATSSDLATGELFFGEGSRLTVL.

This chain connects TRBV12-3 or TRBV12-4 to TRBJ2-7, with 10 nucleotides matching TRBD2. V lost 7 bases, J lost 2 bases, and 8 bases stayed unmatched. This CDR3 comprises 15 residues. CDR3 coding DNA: TGTGCCAGCATTCTGACTAGCGGGTCCCCCTACGAGCAGTACTTC. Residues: CASILTSGSPYEQYF.

The DNA of the CDR3 is TGTGCCAGCAGCTTGGAGGGGAACCAACGCGGGAATGAGCAGTTCTTC. It is translated as CASSLEGNQRGNEQFF. V and J are TRBV5-6 and TRBJ2-1; D possibly matches TRBD1 or TRBD2 (5 bases each). Germline V gene sequence: CDR1 SGHDT, CDR2 YYEEEE. V was cut by 0 bases and J by 7 bases, with 17 bases left in between. This CDR3 region has 16 residues.

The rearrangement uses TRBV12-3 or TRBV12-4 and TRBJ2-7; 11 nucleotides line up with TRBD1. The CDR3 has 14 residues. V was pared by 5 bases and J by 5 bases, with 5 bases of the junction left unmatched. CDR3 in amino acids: CASSRWTGGDEQYF. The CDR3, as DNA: TGTGCCAGCAGTCGATGGACAGGGGGCGACGAGCAGTACTTC.

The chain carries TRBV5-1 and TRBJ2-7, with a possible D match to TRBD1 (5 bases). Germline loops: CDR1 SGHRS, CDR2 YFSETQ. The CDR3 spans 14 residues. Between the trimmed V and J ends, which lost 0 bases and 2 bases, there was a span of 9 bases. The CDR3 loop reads CASSLDRLPYEQYF. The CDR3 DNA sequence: TGCGCCAGCAGCTTGGACAGGCTCCCCTACGAGCAGTACTTC.

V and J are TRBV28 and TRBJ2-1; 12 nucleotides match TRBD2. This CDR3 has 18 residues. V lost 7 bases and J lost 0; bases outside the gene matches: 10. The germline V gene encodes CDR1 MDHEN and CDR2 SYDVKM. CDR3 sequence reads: CASTSLRLAGVSYNEQFF. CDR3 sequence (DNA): TGTGCCAGCACCTCACTCCGACTAGCGGGGGTCTCCTACAATGAGCAGTTCTTC.

CDR3 region: CASSTGLQPQHF. The CDR3 DNA reads TGTGCCAGTAGTACCGGACTTCAGCCCCAGCATTTT. This sequence joins TRBV19 and TRBJ1-5, with D uncertain. Germline V gene sequence: CDR1 LNHDA, CDR2 SQIVND (reference sequence). The CDR3 is 12 amino acids. With 4 bases removed from V and 6 bases from J, the gap between germline ends came to 7 bases.

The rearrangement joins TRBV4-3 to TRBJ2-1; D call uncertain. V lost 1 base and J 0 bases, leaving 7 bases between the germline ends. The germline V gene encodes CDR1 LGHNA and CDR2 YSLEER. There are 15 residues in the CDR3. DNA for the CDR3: TGCGCCAGCAGCCAAGTCTACCCCTCCTACAATGAGCAGTTCTTC. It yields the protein CASSQVYPSYNEQFF.

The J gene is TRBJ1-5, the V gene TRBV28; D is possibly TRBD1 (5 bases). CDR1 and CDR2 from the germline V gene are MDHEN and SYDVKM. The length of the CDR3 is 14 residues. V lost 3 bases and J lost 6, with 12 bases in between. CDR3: CASSFRGIGQPQHF. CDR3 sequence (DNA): TGTGCCAGCAGTTTTAGGGGAATAGGTCAGCCCCAGCATTTT. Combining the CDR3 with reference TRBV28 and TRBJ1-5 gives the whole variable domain DVKVTQSSRYLVKRTGEKVFLECVQDMDHENMFWYRQDPGLGLRLIYFSYDVKMKEKGDIPEGYSVSREKKERFSLILESASTNQTSMYLCASSFRGIGQPQHFGDGTRLSIL.

Written as DNA, the CDR3 is TGTGCCAGCAGTTTATCGGGGGCATGGCACGAGCAGTACTTC. The encoded protein is CASSLSGAWHEQYF. V and J are TRBV27 and TRBJ2-7, with a weak D call TRBD1 (6 bases). The germline CDR1 and CDR2 sequences are MNHEY and SMNVEV (reference sequence). V dropped 0 bases and J dropped 5 bases, with 11 bases sitting between them. The CDR3 contains 14 residues.

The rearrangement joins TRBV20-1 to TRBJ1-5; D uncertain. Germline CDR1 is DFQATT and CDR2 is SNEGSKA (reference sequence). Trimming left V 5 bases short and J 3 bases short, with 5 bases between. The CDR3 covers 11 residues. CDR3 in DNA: TGCAGTGCTGTAGACAATCAGCCCCAGCATTTT. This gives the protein CSAVDNQPQHF.

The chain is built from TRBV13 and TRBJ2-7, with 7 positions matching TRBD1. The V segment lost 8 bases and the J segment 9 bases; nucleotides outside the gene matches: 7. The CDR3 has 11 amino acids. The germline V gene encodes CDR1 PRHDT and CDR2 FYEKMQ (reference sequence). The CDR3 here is CASGPGTVQYF. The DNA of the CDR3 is TGTGCCAGCGGCCCCGGGACAGTGCAGTACTTC.

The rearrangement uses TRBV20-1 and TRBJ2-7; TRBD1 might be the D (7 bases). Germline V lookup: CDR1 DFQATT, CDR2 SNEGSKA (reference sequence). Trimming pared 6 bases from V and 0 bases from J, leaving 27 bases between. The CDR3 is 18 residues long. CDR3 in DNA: TGCAGTGCCAAGGAGGGGGACAGTCCCCAGACATCCTCCTACGAGCAGTACTTC. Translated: CSAKEGDSPQTSSYEQYF.

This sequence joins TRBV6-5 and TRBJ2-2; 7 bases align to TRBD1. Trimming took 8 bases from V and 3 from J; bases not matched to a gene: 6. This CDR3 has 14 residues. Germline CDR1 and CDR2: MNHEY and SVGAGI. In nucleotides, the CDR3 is TGTGCCAGCTTAAAGACAGGGTACACCGGGGAGCTGTTTTTT. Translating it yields CASLKTGYTGELFF.

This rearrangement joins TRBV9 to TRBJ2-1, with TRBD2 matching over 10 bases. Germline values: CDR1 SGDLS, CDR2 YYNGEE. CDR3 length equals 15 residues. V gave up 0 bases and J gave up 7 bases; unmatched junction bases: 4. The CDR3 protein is CASSVGASGGNEQFF. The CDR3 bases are TGTGCCAGCAGCGTAGGAGCTAGCGGGGGAAATGAGCAGTTCTTC.

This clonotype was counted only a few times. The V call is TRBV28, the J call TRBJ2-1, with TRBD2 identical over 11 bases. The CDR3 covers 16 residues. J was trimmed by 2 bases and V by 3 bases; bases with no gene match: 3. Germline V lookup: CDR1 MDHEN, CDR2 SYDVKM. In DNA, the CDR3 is TGTGCCAGCAGTTTGTTTAGCGGGGGGGCCTACAATGAGCAGTTCTTC. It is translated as CASSLFSGGAYNEQFF.

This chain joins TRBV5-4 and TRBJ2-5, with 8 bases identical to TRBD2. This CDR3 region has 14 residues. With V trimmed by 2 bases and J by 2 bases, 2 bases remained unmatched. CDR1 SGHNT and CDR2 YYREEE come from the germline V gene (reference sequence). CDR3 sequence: CASSFRGGQETQYF. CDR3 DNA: TGTGCCAGCAGCTTCCGGGGGGGTCAAGAGACCCAGTACTTC.

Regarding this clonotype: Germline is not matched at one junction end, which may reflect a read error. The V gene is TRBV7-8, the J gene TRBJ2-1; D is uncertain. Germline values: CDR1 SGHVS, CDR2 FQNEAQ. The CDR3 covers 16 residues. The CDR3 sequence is CASSLGVLPQENGQFF. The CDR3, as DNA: TGTGCCAGCAGCTTAGGGGTCCTGCCCCAGGAGAATGGGCAGTTCTTC.

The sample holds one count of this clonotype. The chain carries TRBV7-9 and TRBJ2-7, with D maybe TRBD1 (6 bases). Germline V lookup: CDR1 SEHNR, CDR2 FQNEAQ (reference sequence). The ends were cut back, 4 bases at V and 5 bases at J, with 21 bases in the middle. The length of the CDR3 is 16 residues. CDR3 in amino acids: CASSSVITGPSDEQYF. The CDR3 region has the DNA TGTGCCAGCAGCTCGGTGATTACAGGGCCTTCCGACGAGCAGTACTTC.

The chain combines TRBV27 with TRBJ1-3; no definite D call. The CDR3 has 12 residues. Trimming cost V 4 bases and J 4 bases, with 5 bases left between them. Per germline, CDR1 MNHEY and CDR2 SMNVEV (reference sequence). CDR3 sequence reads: CASSSQGNTIYF. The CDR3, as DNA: TGTGCCAGCAGTTCACAGGGAAACACCATATATTTT.